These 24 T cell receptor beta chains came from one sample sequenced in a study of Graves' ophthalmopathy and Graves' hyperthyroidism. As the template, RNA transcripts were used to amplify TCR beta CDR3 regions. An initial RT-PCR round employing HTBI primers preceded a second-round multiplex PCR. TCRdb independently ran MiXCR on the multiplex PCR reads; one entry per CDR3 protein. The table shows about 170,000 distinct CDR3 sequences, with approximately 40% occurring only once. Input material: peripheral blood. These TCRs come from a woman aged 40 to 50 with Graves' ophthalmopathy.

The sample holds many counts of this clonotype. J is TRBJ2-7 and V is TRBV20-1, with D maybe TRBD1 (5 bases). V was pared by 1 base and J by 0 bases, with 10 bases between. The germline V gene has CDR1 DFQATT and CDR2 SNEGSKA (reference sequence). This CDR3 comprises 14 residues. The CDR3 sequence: CSARGNRRSYEQYF. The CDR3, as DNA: TGCAGTGCTAGAGGTAACAGGCGCTCCTACGAGCAGTACTTC.

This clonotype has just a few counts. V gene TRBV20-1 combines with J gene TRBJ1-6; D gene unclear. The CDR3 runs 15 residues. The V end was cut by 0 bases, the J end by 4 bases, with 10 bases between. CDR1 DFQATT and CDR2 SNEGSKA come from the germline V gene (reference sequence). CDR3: CSAREMGVYNSPLHF. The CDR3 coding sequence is TGCAGTGCTAGAGAAATGGGAGTTTATAATTCACCCCTCCACTTT.

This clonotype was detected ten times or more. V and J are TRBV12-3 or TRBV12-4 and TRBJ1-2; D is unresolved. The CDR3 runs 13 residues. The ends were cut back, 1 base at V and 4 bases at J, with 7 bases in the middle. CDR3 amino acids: CASSLVGTYGYTF. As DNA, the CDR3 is TGTGCCAGCAGTTTAGTAGGCACCTATGGCTACACCTTC.

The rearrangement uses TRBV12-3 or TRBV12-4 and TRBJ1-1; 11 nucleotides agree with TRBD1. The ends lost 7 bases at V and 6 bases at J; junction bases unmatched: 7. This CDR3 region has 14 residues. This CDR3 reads CASTHRTGGPEAFF. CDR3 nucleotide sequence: TGTGCCAGCACTCACCGGACAGGGGGCCCTGAAGCTTTCTTT.

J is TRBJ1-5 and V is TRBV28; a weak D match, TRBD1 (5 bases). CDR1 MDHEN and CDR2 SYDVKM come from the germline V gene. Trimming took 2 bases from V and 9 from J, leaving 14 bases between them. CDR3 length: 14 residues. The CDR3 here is CASSLREGFRPQHF. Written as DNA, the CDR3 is TGTGCCAGCAGTTTACGCGAGGGGTTTCGGCCCCAGCATTTT.

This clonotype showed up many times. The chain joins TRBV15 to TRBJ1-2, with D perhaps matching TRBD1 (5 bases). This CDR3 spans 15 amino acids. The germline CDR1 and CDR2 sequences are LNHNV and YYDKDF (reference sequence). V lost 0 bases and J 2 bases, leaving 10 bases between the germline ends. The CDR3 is CATSRDGAVNYGYTF. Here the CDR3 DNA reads TGTGCCACCAGCAGAGACGGGGCGGTGAACTATGGCTACACCTTC.

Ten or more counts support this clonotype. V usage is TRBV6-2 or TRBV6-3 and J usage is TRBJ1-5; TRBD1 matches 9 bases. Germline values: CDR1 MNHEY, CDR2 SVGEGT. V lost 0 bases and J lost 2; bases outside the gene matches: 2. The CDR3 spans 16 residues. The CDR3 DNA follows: TGTGCCAGCAGTTACTCTCGGACAGGGGGCAATCAGCCCCAGCATTTT. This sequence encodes CASSYSRTGGNQPQHF.

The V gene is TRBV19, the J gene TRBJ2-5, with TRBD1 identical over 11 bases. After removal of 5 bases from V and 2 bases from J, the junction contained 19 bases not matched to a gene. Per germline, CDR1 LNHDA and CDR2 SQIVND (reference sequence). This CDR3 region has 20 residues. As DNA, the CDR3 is TGTGCCAGTAGTCCCCCTCCCGGACAGGGGGCCCCACAACTTCAAGAGACCCAGTACTTC. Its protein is CASSPPPGQGAPQLQETQYF.

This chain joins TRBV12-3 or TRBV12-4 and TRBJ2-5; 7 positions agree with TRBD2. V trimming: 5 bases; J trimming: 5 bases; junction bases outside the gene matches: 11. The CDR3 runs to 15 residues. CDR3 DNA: TGTGCCAGCAGTGCCTCGGGACTATCCCAGGAGACCCAGTACTTC. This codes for CASSASGLSQETQYF.

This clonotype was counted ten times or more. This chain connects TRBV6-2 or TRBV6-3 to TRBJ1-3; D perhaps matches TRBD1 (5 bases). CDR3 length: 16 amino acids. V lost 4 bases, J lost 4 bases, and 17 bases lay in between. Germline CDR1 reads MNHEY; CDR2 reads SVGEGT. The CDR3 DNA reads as TGTGCCAGCAGTTCCACGACAGCCCGAGGCGGAAACACCATATATTTT. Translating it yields CASSSTTARGGNTIYF.

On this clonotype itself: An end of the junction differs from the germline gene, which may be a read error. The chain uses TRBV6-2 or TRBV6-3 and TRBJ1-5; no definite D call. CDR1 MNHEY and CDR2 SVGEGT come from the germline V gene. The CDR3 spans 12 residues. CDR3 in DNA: TGTGCCAGCAGTTACCCGGTGCTGCCCCAACATTTT. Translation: CASSYPVLPQHF.

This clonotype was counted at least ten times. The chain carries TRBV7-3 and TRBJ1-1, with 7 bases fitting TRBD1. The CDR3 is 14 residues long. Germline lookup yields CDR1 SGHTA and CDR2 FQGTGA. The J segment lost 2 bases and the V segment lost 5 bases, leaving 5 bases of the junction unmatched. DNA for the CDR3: TGTGCCAGCAGCGAATTAGGGGGCAACACTGAAGCTTTCTTT. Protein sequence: CASSELGGNTEAFF.

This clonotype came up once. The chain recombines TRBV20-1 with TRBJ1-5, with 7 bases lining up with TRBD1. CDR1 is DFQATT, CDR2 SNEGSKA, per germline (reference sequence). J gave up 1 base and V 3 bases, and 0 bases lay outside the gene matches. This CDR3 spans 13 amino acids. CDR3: CSARTGSNQPQHF. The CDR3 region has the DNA TGCAGTGCTAGGACAGGGAGCAATCAGCCCCAGCATTTT.

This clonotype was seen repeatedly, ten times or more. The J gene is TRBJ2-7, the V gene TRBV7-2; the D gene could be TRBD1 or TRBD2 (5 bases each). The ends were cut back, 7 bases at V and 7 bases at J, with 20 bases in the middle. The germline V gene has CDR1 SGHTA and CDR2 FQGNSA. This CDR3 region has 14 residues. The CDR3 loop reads CASTAFEGLGEQYF. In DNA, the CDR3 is TGTGCCAGCACCGCCTTCGAGGGGCTAGGGGAGCAGTACTTC.

CDR3 nucleotides: TGTGCCAGCGCCGGGTCTAACTATGGCTACACCTTC. This encodes CASAGSNYGYTF. The chain combines TRBV12-3 or TRBV12-4 with TRBJ1-2; D gene unclear. CDR3 length: 12 amino acids. Trimming removed 8 bases from V and 0 bases from J, with 7 bases in between.

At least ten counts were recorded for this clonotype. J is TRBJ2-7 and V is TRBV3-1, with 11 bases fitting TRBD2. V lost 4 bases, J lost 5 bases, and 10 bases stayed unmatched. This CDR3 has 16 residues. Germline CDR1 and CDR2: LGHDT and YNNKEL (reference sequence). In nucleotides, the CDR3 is TGTGCCAGCAGCCCAAATAGCGGGGGGGCCAGGGACGAGCAGTACTTC. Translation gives CASSPNSGGARDEQYF.

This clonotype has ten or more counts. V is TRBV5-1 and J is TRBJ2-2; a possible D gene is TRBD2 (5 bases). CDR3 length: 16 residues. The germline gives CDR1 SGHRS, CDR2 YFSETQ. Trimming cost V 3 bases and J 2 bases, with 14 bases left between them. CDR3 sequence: CASSSPFEGNTGELFF. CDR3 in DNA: TGCGCCAGCAGCTCCCCTTTTGAGGGCAACACCGGGGAGCTGTTTTTT.

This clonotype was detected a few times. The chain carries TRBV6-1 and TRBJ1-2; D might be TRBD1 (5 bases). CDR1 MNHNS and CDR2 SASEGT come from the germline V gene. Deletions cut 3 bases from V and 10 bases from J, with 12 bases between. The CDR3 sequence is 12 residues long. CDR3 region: CASSDGTIAYTF. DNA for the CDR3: TGTGCCAGCAGTGATGGGACTATCGCCTACACCTTC.

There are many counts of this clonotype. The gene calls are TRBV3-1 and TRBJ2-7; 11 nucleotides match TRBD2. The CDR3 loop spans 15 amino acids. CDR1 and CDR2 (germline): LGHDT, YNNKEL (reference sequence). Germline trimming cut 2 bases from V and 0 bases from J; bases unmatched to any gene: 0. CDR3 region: CASSQTSGSSYEQYF. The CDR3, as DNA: TGTGCCAGCAGCCAAACTAGCGGGAGCTCCTACGAGCAGTACTTC.

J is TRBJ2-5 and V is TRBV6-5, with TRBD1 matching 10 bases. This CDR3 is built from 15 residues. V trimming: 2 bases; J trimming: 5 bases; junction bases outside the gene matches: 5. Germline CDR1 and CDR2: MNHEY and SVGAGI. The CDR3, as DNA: TGTGCCAGCAGTTACGTGACAGGGGGCCGGGAGACCCAGTACTTC. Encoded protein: CASSYVTGGRETQYF.

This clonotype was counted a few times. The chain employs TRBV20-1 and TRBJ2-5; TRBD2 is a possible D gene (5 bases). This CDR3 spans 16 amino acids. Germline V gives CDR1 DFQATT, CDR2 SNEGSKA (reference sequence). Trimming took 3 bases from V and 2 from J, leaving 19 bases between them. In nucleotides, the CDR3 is TGCAGTGCTAGTGGGGTTGAAGCGGCCCTACAAGAGACCCAGTACTTC. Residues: CSASGVEAALQETQYF.

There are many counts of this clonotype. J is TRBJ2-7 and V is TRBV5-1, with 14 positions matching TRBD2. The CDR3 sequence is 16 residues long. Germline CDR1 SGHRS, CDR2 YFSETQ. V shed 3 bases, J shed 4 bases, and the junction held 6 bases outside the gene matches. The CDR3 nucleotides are TGCGCCAGCAGCTCTGGACTAGCGGGAGGTGTGTACGAGCAGTACTTC. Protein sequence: CASSSGLAGGVYEQYF. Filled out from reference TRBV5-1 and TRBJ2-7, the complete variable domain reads KAGVTQTPRYLIKTRGQQVTLSCSPISGHRSVSWYQQTPGQGLQFLFEYFSETQRNKGNFPGRFSGRQFSNSRSEMNVSTLELGDSALYLCASSSGLAGGVYEQYFGPGTRLTVT.

The CDR3 nucleotides read TGTGCCAGCAGATTAGGGCCCTCCTACAATGAGCAGTTCTTC. Protein: CASRLGPSYNEQFF. This sequence joins TRBV27 and TRBJ2-1; unclear D gene. The germline gives CDR1 MNHEY, CDR2 SMNVEV (reference sequence). The CDR3 covers 14 residues. V gave up 6 bases and J gave up 0 bases, with 9 bases separating them.

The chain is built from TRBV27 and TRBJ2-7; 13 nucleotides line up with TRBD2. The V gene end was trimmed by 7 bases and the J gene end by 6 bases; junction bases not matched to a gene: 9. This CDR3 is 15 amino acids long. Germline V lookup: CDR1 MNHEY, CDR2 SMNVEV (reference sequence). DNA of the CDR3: TGTGCCAGCAATACCGGACTAGCGGGAGAGGCCGAGCAGTACTTC. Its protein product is CASNTGLAGEAEQYF.